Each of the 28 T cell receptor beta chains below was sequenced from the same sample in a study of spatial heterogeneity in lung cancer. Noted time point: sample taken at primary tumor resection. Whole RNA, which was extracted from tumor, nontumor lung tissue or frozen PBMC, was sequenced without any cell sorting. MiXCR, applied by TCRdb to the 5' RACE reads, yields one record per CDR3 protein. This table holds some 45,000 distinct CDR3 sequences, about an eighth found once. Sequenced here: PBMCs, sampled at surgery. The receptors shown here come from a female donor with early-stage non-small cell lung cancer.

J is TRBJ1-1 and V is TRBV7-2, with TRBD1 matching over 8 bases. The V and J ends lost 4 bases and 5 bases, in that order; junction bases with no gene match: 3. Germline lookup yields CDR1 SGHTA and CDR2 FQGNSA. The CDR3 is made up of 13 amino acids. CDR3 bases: TGTGCCAGCAGCTCGGACAGGGAGACTGAAGCTTTCTTT. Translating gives CASSSDRETEAFF.

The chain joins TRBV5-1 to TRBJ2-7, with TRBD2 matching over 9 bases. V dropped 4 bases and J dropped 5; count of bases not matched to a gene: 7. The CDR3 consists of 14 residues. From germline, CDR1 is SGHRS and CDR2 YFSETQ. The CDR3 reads CASSPAGGLNEQYF. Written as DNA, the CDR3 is TGCGCCAGCAGCCCCGCGGGGGGGCTAAACGAGCAGTACTTC.

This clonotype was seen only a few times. The CDR3 bases are TGTGCCAGCAGCCCAGCGGCGGGCCTGAACACTGAAGCTTTCTTT. As protein: CASSPAAGLNTEAFF. This rearrangement joins TRBV5-4 to TRBJ1-1; D gene unclear. Trimming removed 4 bases from V and 0 bases from J, with 13 bases in between. The germline CDR1 and CDR2 sequences are SGHNT and YYREEE (reference sequence). This CDR3 contains 15 residues. Using reference TRBV5-4 and TRBJ1-1 for the parts outside the CDR3, the full variable domain is ETGVTQSPTHLIKTRGQQVTLRCSSQSGHNTVSWYQQALGQGPQFIFQYYREEENGRGNFPPRFSGLQFPNYSSELNVNALELDDSALYLCASSPAAGLNTEAFFGQGTRLTVV.

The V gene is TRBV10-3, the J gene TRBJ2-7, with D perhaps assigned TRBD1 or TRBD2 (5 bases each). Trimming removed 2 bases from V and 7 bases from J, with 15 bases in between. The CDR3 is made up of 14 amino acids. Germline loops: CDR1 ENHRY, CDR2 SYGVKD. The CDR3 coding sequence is TGTGCCATCAGTGAGCGAGAGGGGCGCTCAGAGCAGTACTTC. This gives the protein CAISEREGRSEQYF.

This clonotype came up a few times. The CDR3 protein is CASRIQGAGGANVLTF. The CDR3 DNA sequence: TGTGCCAGCAGAATACAGGGGGCAGGAGGGGCCAACGTCCTGACTTTC. The chain has TRBV7-2 and TRBJ2-6; 9 bases map to TRBD1. CDR3 length: 16 residues. Trimming took 6 bases from V and 4 from J; bases not matched to a gene: 7. Germline V gene sequence: CDR1 SGHTA, CDR2 FQGNSA.

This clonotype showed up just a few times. The CDR3 loop reads CATSRETGGGNYGYTF. The CDR3 DNA sequence: TGTGCCACCAGCAGAGAGACAGGGGGCGGGAACTATGGCTACACCTTC. The chain couples TRBV15 to TRBJ1-2; 10 positions agree with TRBD1. Germline trimming cut 0 bases from V and 2 bases from J; bases unmatched to any gene: 3. The length of the CDR3 is 16 residues. Per the germline V gene, CDR1 is LNHNV and CDR2 is YYDKDF (reference sequence).

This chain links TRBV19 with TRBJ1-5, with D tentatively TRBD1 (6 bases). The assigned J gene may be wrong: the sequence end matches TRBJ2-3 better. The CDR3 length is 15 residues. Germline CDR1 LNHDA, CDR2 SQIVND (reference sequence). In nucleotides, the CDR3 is TGTGCCACCCAGGACAGACCTGGAGGCAATCAGCCCCAGTATTTT. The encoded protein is CATQDRPGGNQPQYF.

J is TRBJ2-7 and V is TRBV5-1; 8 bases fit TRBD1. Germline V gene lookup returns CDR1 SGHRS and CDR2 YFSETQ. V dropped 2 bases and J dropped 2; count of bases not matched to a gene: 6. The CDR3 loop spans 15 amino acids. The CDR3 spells CASSLLTGDPYEQYF. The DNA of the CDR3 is TGCGCCAGCAGCTTACTGACAGGGGACCCCTACGAGCAGTACTTC.

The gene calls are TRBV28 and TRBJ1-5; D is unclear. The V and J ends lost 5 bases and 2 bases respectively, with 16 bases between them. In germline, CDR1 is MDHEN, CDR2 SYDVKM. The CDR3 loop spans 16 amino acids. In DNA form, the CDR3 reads TGTGCCAGCAGTCCGCGAAAGGGCTGGGGCAATCAGCCCCAGCATTTT. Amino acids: CASSPRKGWGNQPQHF.

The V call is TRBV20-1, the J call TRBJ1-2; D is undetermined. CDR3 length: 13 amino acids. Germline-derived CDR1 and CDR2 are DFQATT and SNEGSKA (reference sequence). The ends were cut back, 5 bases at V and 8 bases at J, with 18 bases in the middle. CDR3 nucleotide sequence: TGCAGTGCTCAAGAGGGAGGATTGCGAGGCTACACCTTC. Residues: CSAQEGGLRGYTF.

The CDR3 loop reads CASGDKEEQFF. The CDR3 DNA follows: TGTGCCAGTGGGGATAAGGAGGAGCAGTTCTTC. The chain couples TRBV6-6 to TRBJ2-1, with D hard to call. Germline CDR1 reads MNHNY; CDR2 reads SVGAGI (reference sequence). V lost 9 bases, J lost 10 bases, and 13 bases lay in between. The CDR3 length is 11 residues.

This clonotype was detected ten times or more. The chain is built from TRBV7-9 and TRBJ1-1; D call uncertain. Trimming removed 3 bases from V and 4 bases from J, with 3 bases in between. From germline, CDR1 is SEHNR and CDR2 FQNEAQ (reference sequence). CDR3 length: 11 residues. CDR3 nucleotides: TGTGCCAGCAGCTTTACCACTGAAGCTTTCTTT. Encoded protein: CASSFTTEAFF.

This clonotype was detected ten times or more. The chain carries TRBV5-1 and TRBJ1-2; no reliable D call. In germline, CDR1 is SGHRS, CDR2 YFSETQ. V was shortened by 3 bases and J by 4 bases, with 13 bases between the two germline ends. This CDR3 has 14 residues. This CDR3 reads CASSSQGLGYGYTF. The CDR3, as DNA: TGCGCCAGCAGCTCGCAAGGTCTGGGCTATGGCTACACCTTC.

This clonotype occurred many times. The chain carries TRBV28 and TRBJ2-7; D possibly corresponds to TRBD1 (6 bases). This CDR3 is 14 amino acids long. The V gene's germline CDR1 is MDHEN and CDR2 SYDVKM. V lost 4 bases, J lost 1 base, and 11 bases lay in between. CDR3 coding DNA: TGTGCCAGCAGTTCCCGGGACATATCCTACGAGCAGTACTTC. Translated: CASSSRDISYEQYF.

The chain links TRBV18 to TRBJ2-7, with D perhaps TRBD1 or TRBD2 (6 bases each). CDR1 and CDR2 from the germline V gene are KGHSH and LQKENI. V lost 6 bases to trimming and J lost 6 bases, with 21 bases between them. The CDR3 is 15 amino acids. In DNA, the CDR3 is TGTGCCAGCTCTTCGGGGGCAGGGATAATGAGCGAGCAGTACTTC. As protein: CASSSGAGIMSEQYF.

CDR3 sequence reads: CAIKGAQGEQYF. The CDR3 DNA follows: TGTGCCATCAAAGGGGCCCAAGGCGAGCAGTACTTC. V usage is TRBV10-3 and J usage is TRBJ2-7, with a tentative D call TRBD1 (5 bases). Trimming took 7 bases from V and 6 from J, leaving 13 bases between them. This CDR3 has 12 residues. Germline V gene sequence: CDR1 ENHRY, CDR2 SYGVKD.

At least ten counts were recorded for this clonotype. This CDR3 is CATTFHVGGPSGELFF. The CDR3 DNA is TGTGCCACCACATTTCATGTGGGGGGGCCGTCCGGGGAGCTGTTTTTT. The V and J genes are TRBV12-3 or TRBV12-4 and TRBJ2-2; perhaps TRBD2 as D (7 bases). This CDR3 region has 16 residues. Trimming took 10 bases from V and 6 from J, leaving 24 bases between them.

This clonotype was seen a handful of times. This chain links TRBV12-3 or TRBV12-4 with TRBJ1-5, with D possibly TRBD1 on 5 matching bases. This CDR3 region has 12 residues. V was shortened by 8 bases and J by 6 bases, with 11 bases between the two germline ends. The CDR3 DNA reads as TGTGCCAGCTGGGACTTGGCTCAGCCCCAGCATTTT. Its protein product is CASWDLAQPQHF.

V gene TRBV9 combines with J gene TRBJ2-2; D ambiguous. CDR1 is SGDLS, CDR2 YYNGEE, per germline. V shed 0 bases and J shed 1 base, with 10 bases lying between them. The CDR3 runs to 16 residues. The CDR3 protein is CASSVGGLRNTGELFF. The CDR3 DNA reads TGTGCCAGCAGCGTAGGAGGTCTGAGGAACACCGGGGAGCTGTTTTTT.

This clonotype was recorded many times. CDR3: CASSGLGNTIYF. The CDR3 DNA reads as TGTGCCAGCAGTGGACTTGGAAACACCATATATTTT. V usage is TRBV6-2 or TRBV6-3 and J usage is TRBJ1-3; D remains ambiguous. Trimming removed 5 bases at V and 3 bases at J, with 5 bases between. This CDR3 contains 12 residues. The germline CDR1 and CDR2 sequences are MNHEY and SVGEGT.

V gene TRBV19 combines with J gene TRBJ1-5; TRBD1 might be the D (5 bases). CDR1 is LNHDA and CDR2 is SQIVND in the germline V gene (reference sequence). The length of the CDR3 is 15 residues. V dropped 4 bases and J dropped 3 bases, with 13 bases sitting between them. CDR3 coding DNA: TGTGCCAGTAGTACCCGGTGGGGCAACAATCAGCCCCAGCATTTT. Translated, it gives CASSTRWGNNQPQHF.

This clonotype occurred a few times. The CDR3 coding sequence is TGTGCCAGCAGCTCTAGAGGGACAGACTATGGCTACACCTTC. Translating gives CASSSRGTDYGYTF. The chain employs TRBV7-2 and TRBJ1-2, with TRBD1 matching over 7 bases. The J segment lost 3 bases and the V segment lost 4 bases, leaving 5 bases of the junction unmatched. The germline gives CDR1 SGHTA, CDR2 FQGNSA. The CDR3 has 14 amino acids.

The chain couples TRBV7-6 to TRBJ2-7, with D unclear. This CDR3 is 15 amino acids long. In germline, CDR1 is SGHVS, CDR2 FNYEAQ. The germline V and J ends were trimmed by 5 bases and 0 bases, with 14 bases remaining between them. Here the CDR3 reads CASSLGSTYSYEQYF. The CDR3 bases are TGTGCCAGCAGCCTCGGATCAACCTACTCCTACGAGCAGTACTTC.

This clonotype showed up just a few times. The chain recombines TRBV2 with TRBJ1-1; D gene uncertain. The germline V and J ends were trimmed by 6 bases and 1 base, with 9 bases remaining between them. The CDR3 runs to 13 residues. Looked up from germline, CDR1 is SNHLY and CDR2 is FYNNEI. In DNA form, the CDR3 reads TGTGCCAGCAGCAACGGGCCGAACACTGAAGCTTTCTTT. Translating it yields CASSNGPNTEAFF.

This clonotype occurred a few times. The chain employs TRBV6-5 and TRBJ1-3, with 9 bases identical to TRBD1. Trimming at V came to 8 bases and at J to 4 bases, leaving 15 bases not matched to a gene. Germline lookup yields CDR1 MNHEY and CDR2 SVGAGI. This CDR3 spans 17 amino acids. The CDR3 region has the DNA TGTGCCAGCGCCTACGGTGATACAGGGGGCAGGGGAAACACCATATATTTT. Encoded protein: CASAYGDTGGRGNTIYF.

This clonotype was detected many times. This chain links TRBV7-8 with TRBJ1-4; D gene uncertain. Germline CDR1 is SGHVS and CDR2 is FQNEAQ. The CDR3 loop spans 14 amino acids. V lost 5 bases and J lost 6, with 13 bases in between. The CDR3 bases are TGTGCCAGCAGCACCGGACCCAACCATGAAAAACTGTTTTTT. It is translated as CASSTGPNHEKLFF.

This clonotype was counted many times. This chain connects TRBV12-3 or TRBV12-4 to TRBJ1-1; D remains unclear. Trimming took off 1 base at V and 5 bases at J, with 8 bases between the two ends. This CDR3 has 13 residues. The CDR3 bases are TGTGCCAGCAGTTTAGGGGGTCGGACTGAAGCTTTCTTT. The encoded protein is CASSLGGRTEAFF.

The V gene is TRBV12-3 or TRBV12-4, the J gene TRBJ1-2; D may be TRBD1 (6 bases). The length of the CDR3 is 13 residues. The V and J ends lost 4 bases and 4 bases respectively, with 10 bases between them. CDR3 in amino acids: CASSWGAGYGYTF. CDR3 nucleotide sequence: TGTGCCAGCAGTTGGGGGGCGGGCTATGGCTACACCTTC.